This T cell receptor beta chain was obtained from a study of shared clonotypes between healthy human individuals (dated by TCRdb to the early 2020s). Looking at the study overall: A couple of women and a few men aged 18 to 49 years were included in the cohort. For each donor, CD4 naive and CD4 memory were each given three plates, CD8 naive was given two plates, and CD8 memory was given one plate. Blood TCR repertoires of five healthy adults were deeply sequenced to estimate repertoire size and the extent of clonotype sharing between individuals. Libraries were prepared and TCR repertoires were sequenced by different laboratories using diverse techniques, in order to increase sequencing depth and limit assay-specific biases. Leukapheresis yielded between about 0.85 and 10 billion PBMCs per donor. Points the paper makes about the study in general: Compared with non-shared clonotypes, the clonotypes found in all four sorted-subset donors had higher generation probabilities. Pairwise subsampling led to the expectation that sequencing depth would affect the degree of clonotype sharing among donors. Even with the large sequencing depth, rarefaction of the sorted-subset datasets indicated that sequencing was incomplete. Sampling was limited to blood, and TCR repertoires in tissue likely differ from TCR repertoires in blood. Larger estimated clonotype richness was generally found for naive subsets than for memory subsets. Sharing across a few donors was observed for approximately 5% of naive CD4, about 3.2% of naive CD8, around 2.5% of memory CD4, and about 0.4% of memory CD8 clonotypes. The genetic and exposure-history diversity represented was limited by the small number of donors.

The CDR3 contains 14 residues, cysteine and phenylalanine counted. Only the CDR3 DNA stays, 42 bases, in frame from base 1. Looking up the germline V gene (reference sequence) yields CDR1 SEHNR and CDR2 FQNEAQ. Using the deep immunoSEQ assay, multiplex PCR amplified TCR CDR3 regions from genomic DNA. Extracted genomic DNA from each cell subset was distributed evenly across all wells of several immunoSEQ 96-well plates, and each plate was treated as a replicate. For sorted subsets, 200 to 250 ng genomic DNA, equal to tens of thousands of T cell genomes, was loaded into each replicate PCR. Purified libraries were quantified with a Qubit 3.0 fluorometer, sized on a Bioanalyzer 2100, and re-quantified with the KAPA Library Quantification kit. Each immunoSEQ 96-well plate was sequenced on its own single-read 150-cycle Illumina NextSeq 550 flow cell. Turning to the authors' computational methods: The immunoSEQ output contained only junctional sequences without quality scores, so filtering could not match that applied to full-length reads. To assign V/J genes and CDR3, sequences were annotated using PyIR, a Python wrapper for IgBLAST v1.9, with IMGT germline references. Reads with weak V/J assignments (E-value above 1e-6), missing CDR3, stop codons, out-of-frame junctions, or ambiguous translated residues were removed. V3J clonotypes were defined as sequences sharing an identical inferred V gene, J gene, and CDR3 amino acid sequence. To compute the percentage overlap between repertoires, the number of shared unique clonotypes was divided by the size of the smaller repertoire. Richness of each repertoire was evaluated using RTK rarefaction, the Chao1 estimator, and Recon v2.1 estimates of unobserved clonotypes. Generation probabilities for all TCRbeta clonotypes obtained by the gDNA method from a few donors were computed using OLGA. The immuneACCESS repertoire file appears here via TCRdb, limited to in-frame rearrangements. These files lack a portion of the clones; in checked studies, under half of the deficit traces to unresolved V genes, and the cause of the others is not known. That table furnishes V, J and clone size, whereas the DNA furnished D and trimming. The sample includes 550,000 to 750,000 clones, with roughly 94% observed a single time. Clones ranked in the top ten supply 20% to 25% of the sample.

CD8 naive samples consisted of CD45RO-negative cells that were positively selected for CCR7, yielding a CD45RA+CCR7+ population without TemRA cells. The donors were healthy, HIV-negative adults with no recently reported acute infections or vaccinations. Every donor was a Caucasian adult residing in Nashville, Tennessee, USA. Blood was obtained by leukapheresis, after which PBMCs were separated by Ficoll-Histopaque density gradient centrifugation and cryopreserved in liquid nitrogen vapor phase. Analytical flow cytometry was used to check the purity and quantity of each magnetically sorted T cell population. Genomic DNA was isolated from every sorted fraction and measured by UV absorbance on a Nanodrop 2000c. Note on this clone: This clone's antigen is unknown. The junction shows a germline mismatch at one end, possibly a read error.

Here the chain combines TRBV7-9 and TRBJ2-1, and 15 junctional nucleotides match TRBD2. Material for sequencing was naive CD8+ T cells sorted from blood. This specimen's cell subset or site label, interpreted: CD45RA+CCR7+. This TCR was sampled from a man aged 25-45 years in good health. The CDR3 reads as follows: CASSLGTSGRAWVF. The nucleotides are TGTGCCAGCAGCTTAGGGACTAGCGGGAGGGCCTGGGTCTTC.